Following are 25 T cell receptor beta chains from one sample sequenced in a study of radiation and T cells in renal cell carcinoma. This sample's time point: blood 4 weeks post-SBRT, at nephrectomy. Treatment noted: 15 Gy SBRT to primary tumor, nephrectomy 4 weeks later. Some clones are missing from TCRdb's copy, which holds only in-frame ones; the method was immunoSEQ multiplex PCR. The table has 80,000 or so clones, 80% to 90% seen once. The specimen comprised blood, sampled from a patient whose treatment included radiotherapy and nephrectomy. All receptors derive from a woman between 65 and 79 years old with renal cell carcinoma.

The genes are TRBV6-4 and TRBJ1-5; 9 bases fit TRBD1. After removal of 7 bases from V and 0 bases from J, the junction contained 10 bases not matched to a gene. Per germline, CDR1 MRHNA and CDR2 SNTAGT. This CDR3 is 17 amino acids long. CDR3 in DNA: TGTGCCAGCACTTCACCTCCGGGACAGGGTAGCAATCAGCCCCAGCATTTT. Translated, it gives CASTSPPGQGSNQPQHF.

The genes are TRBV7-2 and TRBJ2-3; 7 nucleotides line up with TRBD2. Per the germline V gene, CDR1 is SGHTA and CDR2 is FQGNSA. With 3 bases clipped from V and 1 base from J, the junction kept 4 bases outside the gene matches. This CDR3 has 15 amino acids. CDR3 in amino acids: CASSFGSGGTDTQYF. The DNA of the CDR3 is TGTGCCAGCAGCTTCGGGAGCGGGGGCACAGATACGCAGTATTTT.

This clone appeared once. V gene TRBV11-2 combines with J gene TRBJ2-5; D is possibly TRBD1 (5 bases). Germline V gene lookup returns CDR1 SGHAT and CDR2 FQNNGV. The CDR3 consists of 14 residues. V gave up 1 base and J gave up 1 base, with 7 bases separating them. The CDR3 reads CASSLGQTQETQYF. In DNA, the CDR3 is TGTGCCAGCAGCTTAGGACAGACCCAAGAGACCCAGTACTTC.

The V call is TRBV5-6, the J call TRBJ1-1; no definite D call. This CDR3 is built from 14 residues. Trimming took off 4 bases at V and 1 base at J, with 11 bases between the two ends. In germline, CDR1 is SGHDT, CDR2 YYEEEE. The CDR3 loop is CASSGLDWNTEAFF. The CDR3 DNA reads TGTGCCAGCAGCGGTCTCGACTGGAACACTGAAGCTTTCTTT.

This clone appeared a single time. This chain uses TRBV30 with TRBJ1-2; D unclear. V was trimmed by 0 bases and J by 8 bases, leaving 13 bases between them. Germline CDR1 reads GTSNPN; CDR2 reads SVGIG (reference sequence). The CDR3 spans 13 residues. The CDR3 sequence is CAWSVRGVQGYTF. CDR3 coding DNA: TGTGCCTGGAGTGTACGTGGGGTACAGGGCTACACCTTC.

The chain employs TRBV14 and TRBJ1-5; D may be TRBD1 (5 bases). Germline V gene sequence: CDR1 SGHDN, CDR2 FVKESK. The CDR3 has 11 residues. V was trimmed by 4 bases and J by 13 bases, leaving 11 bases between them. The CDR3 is CASSRGDGQHF. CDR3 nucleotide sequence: TGTGCCAGCAGCCGAGGGGACGGTCAGCATTTT.

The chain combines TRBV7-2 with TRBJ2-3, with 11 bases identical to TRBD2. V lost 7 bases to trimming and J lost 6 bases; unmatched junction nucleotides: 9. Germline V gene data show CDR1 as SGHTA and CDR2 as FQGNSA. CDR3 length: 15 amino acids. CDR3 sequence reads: CASITVAGGWDTQYF. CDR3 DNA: TGTGCCAGCATCACCGTAGCGGGGGGGTGGGATACGCAGTATTTT.

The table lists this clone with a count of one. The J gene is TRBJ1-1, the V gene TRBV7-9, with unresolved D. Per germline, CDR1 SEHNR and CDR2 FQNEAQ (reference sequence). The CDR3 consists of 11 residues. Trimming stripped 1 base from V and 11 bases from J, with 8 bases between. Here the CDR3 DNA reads TGTGCCAGCAGCTTAGGGGTTGAGGCTTTCTTT. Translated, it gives CASSLGVEAFF.

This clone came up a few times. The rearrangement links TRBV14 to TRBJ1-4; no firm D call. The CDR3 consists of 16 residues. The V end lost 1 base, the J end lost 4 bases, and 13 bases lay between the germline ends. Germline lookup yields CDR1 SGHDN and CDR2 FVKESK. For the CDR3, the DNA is TGTGCCAGCAGCCAAGGTAGACGGAACTTTAATGAAAAACTGTTTTTT. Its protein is CASSQGRRNFNEKLFF.

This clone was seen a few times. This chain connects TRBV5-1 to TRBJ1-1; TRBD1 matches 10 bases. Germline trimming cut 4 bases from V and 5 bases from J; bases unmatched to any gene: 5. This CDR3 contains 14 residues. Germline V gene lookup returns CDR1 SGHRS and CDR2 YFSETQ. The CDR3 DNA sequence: TGCGCCAGCAGCCCCGGGACAGGGGAGACTGAAGCTTTCTTT. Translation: CASSPGTGETEAFF.

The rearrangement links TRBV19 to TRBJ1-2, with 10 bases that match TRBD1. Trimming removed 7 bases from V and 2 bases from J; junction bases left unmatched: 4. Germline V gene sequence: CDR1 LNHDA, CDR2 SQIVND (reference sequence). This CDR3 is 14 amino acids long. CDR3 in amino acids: CASTRTGGNYGYTF. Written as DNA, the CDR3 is TGTGCCAGTACCCGGACAGGGGGGAACTATGGCTACACCTTC.

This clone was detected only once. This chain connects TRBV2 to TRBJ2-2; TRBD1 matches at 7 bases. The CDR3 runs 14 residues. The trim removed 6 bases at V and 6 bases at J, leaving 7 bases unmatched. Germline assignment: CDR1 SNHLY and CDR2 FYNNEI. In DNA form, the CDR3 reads TGTGCCAGCAGACAAGACAGGGTAGCCGGGGAGCTGTTTTTT. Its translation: CASRQDRVAGELFF.

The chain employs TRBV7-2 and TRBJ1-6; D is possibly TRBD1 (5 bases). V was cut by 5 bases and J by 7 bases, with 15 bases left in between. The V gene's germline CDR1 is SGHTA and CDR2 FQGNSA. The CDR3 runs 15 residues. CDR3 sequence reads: CASSRARGENSPLHF. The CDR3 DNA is TGTGCCAGCAGCCGAGCAAGGGGCGAGAATTCACCCCTCCACTTT. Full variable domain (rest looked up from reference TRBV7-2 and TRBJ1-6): GAGVSQSPSNKVTEKGKDVELRCDPISGHTALYWYRQSLGQGLEFLIYFQGNSAPDKSGLPSDRFSAERTGGSVSTLTIQRTQQEDSAVYLCASSRARGENSPLHFGNGTRLTVT.

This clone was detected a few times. This CDR3 reads CAWSSAEGQPQHF. The CDR3 bases are TGTGCCTGGAGTTCAGCCGAGGGGCAGCCCCAGCATTTT. This chain connects TRBV30 to TRBJ1-5; TRBD1 might be the D (5 bases). V was shortened by 2 bases and J by 7 bases, with 12 bases between the two germline ends. The length of the CDR3 is 13 residues. In germline, CDR1 is GTSNPN, CDR2 SVGIG (reference sequence).

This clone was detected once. The CDR3 coding sequence is TGTGCCAGCAGCATACCGGGACTCCAAGAGACCCAGTACTTC. Its protein is CASSIPGLQETQYF. This chain joins TRBV5-6 and TRBJ2-5, with D perhaps matching TRBD2 (6 bases). V lost 4 bases, J lost 1 base, and 11 bases lay in between. CDR1 is SGHDT and CDR2 is YYEEEE in the germline V gene. The length of the CDR3 is 14 residues.

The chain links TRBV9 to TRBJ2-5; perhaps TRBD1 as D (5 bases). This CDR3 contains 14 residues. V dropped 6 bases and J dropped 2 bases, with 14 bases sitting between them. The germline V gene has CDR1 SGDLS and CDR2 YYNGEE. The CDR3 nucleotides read TGTGCCAGCACAATAGGGGTGGGTCAAGAGACCCAGTACTTC. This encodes CASTIGVGQETQYF.

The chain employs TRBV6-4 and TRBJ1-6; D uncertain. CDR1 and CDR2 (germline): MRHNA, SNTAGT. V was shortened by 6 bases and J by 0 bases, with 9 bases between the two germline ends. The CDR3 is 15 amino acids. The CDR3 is CASRAFSSYNSPLHF. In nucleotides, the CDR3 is TGTGCCAGCAGGGCGTTCAGCTCCTATAATTCACCCCTCCACTTT.

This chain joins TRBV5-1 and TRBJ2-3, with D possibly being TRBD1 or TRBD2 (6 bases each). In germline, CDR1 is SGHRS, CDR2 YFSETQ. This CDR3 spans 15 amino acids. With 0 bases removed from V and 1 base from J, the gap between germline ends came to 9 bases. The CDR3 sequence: CASSLAGAGTDTQYF. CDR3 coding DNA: TGCGCCAGCAGCTTGGCGGGGGCGGGCACAGATACGCAGTATTTT.

CDR3 in amino acids: CASSPGQGGMNTEAFF. In DNA, the CDR3 is TGTGCCAGCAGCCCAGGACAGGGAGGGATGAACACTGAAGCTTTCTTT. The chain employs TRBV7-9 and TRBJ1-1; the match to TRBD1 covers 8 bases. Germline CDR1 and CDR2: SEHNR and FQNEAQ (reference sequence). The CDR3 contains 16 residues. V lost 5 bases, J lost 0 bases, and 8 bases stayed unmatched.

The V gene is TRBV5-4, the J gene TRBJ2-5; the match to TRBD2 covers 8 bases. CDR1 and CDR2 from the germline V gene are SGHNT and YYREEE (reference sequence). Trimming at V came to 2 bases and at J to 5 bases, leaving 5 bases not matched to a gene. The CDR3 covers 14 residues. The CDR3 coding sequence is TGTGCCAGCAGCTTCCAACGGGGGGGGGAGACCCAGTACTTC. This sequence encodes CASSFQRGGETQYF.

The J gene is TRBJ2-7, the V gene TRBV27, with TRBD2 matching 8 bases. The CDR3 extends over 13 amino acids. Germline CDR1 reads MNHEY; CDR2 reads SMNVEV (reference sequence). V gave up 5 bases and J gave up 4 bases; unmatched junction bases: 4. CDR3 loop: CASSLRGGYEQYF. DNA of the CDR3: TGTGCCAGCAGTCTCCGGGGGGGATACGAGCAGTACTTC.

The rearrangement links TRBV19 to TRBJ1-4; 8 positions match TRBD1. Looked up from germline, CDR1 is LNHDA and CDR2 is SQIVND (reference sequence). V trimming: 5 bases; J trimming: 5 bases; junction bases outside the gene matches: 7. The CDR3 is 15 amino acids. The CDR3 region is CASSVPTGGNEKLFF. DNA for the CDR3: TGTGCCAGTAGTGTCCCCACAGGGGGGAATGAAAAACTGTTTTTT.

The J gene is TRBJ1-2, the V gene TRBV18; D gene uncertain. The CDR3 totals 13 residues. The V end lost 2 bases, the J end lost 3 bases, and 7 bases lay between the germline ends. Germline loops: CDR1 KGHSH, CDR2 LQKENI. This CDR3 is CASSPLEDYGYTF. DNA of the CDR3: TGTGCCAGCTCACCATTGGAGGACTATGGCTACACCTTC.

The DNA for the CDR3 is TGTGCCAGCAGCTTACAGGGGGTAATCTATGGCTACACCTTC. It is translated as CASSLQGVIYGYTF. V is TRBV5-4 and J is TRBJ1-2; TRBD1 matches 8 bases. In germline, CDR1 is SGHNT, CDR2 YYREEE (reference sequence). Trimming removed 2 bases from V and 4 bases from J; junction bases left unmatched: 4. The CDR3 has 14 residues.

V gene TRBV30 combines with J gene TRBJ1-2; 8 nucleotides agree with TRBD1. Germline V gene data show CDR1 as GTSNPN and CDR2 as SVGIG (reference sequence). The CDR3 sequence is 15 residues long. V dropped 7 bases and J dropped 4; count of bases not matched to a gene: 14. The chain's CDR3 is CAYKTRGRSFYGYTF. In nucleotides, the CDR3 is TGTGCCTACAAGACCAGGGGGCGAAGTTTCTATGGCTACACCTTC.